This paragraph reports one T cell receptor (beta chain). In the original processing: Amplification with reference gene primers provided the estimates of nucleated cell counts. Method: immunoSEQ multiplex PCR; TCRdb's copy keeps in-frame clones and lacks some. V and J calls and clone size are as listed in that table; D and trimming were resolved from the DNA. The table shows roughly 260,000 clones, with approximately 86% occurring only once. The sample originates from a study of blood T cell repertoires in COVID-19. Background on the study: The study drew acute and convalescent COVID-19 samples from the United States, Italy and Spain. PBMCs, B-cell-depleted T cells, or T cells provided the cDNA or gDNA that made up the material.

Material for sequencing was peripheral blood. This sequence was found in a woman over 75 with active or convalescent COVID-19.

The CDR3 DNA follows: TGTGCCATCAGTGAGTGGTTAGCTATAAGAGGGTACGAGCAGTACTTC. Its protein product is CAISEWLAIRGYEQYF. The chain couples TRBV10-3 to TRBJ2-7, with TRBD2 as a possible D gene (5 bases). Germline V gene lookup returns CDR1 ENHRY and CDR2 SYGVKD. V dropped 1 base and J dropped 4 bases, with 17 bases sitting between them. The CDR3 loop spans 16 amino acids.